This T cell receptor (beta chain) was sequenced in a study of T cells in Graves' hyperthyroidism and ophthalmopathy. Study in general: Once the initial diagnosis was made, peripheral blood was obtained before any treatment.

The CDR3 is made up of 16 amino acids. Germline CDR1 MNHNS, CDR2 SASEGT. The trim removed 6 bases at V and 4 bases at J, leaving 9 bases unmatched. It was uncontrolled infection, other autoimmune disease, pregnancy or lactation that excluded patients. Study-wide points: In the analysis, a 13 V-J model separated ophthalmopathy from stable hyperthyroidism.

With regard to this clonotype: As yet, its antigen is unknown.

Using RNA transcripts as the source, TCR beta CDR3 regions were amplified. HTBI primers drove first-round RT-PCR of the TCR CDR3. TCRdb ran MiXCR on the multiplex PCR reads and lists one entry per CDR3 protein. Among over 250,000 distinct CDR3 sequences listed, approximately 21% were seen once. The material sequenced was blood. This receptor was identified in a man between 25 and 39 years old with Graves' ophthalmopathy. This chain uses TRBV6-1 with TRBJ2-5; 12 nucleotides agree with TRBD2. The CDR3 DNA reads TGTGCCAGCAGCCGCCGGACTAGCGGGAATGGAGAGACCCAGTACTTC. This gives the protein CASSRRTSGNGETQYF.